This T cell receptor (beta chain) is from a study of T cell responses to AZD1222 COVID-19 vaccine. Per the germline V gene, CDR1 is SEHNR and CDR2 is FQNEAQ (reference sequence). J lost 6 bases, V lost 4 bases, and 3 bases had no gene match. The CDR3 is 13 residues long. Libraries were prepared by immunoSEQ multiplex PCR; TCRdb keeps only in-frame clonotypes and omits some of them. Here the sample spans about 150,000 clones, approximately 80% being singletons. Here the sequenced sample was peripheral blood, taken on day 0 of AZD1222 vaccination. This TCR derives from an adult in good health. The chain is built from TRBV7-9 and TRBJ1-2; 9 bases are shared with TRBD1. For the CDR3, the DNA is TGTGCCAGCAGCTATACAGGGGGCAATGGCTACACCTTC. Translation gives CASSYTGGNGYTF.